Included here is one TCR beta chain sequence, with context. There is no known antigen for this receptor. Nothing much larger sits one base from this clone, and base qualities are not available. This specimen comes from a study of Tregs in tolerant kidney transplant recipients (dated by TCRdb to between 2018 and 2021). Study-level background: Related donors were used in the transplants with nonmyeloablative bone marrow transplantation, and mixed chimerism was transient in the human trials. Before combined kidney and bone marrow transplantation, this study identified donor-specific regulatory T cells using TCRbeta sequencing and then followed those same cells after transplant.

Genomic DNA was extracted from sorted cells with the QIAGEN DNeasy Blood and Tissue Kit for TCRbeta CDR3 sequencing. High-throughput TCRbeta CDR3 sequencing, which included PCR amplification with bias correction and internal controls, was done commercially through immunoSEQ. The authors' analysis ran thus. Unique productive TCRbeta sequences were defined by CDR3 nucleotide sequence where primers matched, and otherwise by CDR3 amino acid sequence together with Vbeta and Jbeta genes. As a correction for sorting error, sequences shared between sorted populations at a frequency ratio of 2:1 or less were discarded, and the remaining shared sequences were assigned to the higher population. A sequence counted as donor-reactive if, in CFSE-low cells, the sequence had a frequency of at least 0.01% and was expanded at least 5-fold compared with unstimulated cells. Jensen-Shannon divergence calculated on the top 100 TCRbeta sequences ranked by frequency was used to measure repertoire divergence. For any sample with multiple sequencing runs, sorting error was corrected in each run separately before the runs were pooled. TCRdb retrieved this table from immuneACCESS and kept in-frame rearrangements only. Not all clones are present; in checked studies, unresolved V genes account for under half, and no reason is known for the remainder. V and J calls and clone size are those listed in that table; D and trimming were worked out from the DNA. Across this sample there are 85,000 to 100,000 clones, with 80% to 95% seen only once. Approximately 0.48% of the sample is in the top ten clones.

General study outcomes and caveats: Because the PCR primers were changed over time for some patients, nucleotide-level comparison could not be performed across the samples from those patients. Biological reproducibility was not directly assessed, although technical replication error appeared to be minimal. Expanding Tregs with activated donor B cells appeared to identify the most biologically relevant and donor-specific TCRbeta repertoire. Because only a small number of patients were included, the study had limitations, and the results will need to be validated in larger populations as well as under other immunosuppression protocols. Donor-specific Treg expansion was found to exceed global Treg expansion in tolerant patients, suggesting antigen-driven rather than nonspecific expansion.

There are 16 amino acids in the CDR3, from cysteine to phenylalanine inclusive. Of all the DNA, just the CDR3 is kept, 48 bases in frame from base 1. The germline V and J ends show losses of 8 bases and 6 bases respectively, and no gene match explains 15 bases of the junction. The germline V gene provides CDR1 MRHNA and CDR2 SNTAGT. The sample's time point label, in plain terms: blood sample drawn before combined kidney and bone marrow transplant. Unstimulated Tregs (CD4+CD25+CD127-), CD4+ non-Tregs (CD4+CD25-), CD4 and CD8 cells were FACS-sorted from thawed PBMCs. The patients were several recipients of combined kidney and bone marrow transplants from the ITN036ST trial, and samples were available only for these trial subjects. Healthy control blood was processed to PBMCs by Ficoll density gradient and cryopreserved, and patient PBMCs were collected before and after transplant.

Sequences were derived from CD4+ T cells from blood, sampled before the transplant. The chain employs TRBV6-4 and TRBJ2-2; 7 central bases correspond to TRBD1. This receptor was obtained from a human donor who received a combined kidney and bone marrow transplant. The nucleotide sequence is given as TGTGCCAGCCCTCTAAGACAGGGCGGTAGGTCCGGGGAGCTGTTTTTT. It specifies CASPLRQGGRSGELFF.